This is a list of T cell receptor beta chains from one sample in a study of cytomegalovirus exposure and HLA in healthy donors. TCRdb's copy holds only in-frame clones and misses some; the assay was immunoSEQ multiplex PCR. The sample consists of 150,000 to 200,000 clones, about 80% of them appearing once. Sample: PBMCs. These receptors were collected from a man between 18 and 35 years old in good health and CMV-seropositive. The CDR3 runs from the conserved cysteine through the conserved F or W. D genes are given only for firm matches. Clone size appears in some rows only: once, few, many, or a class for an expanded clone.

len,v_gene,j_gene,d_gene,abundance,CDR3aa,CDR3nt
12,TRBV5-1,TRBJ2-7,TRBD1,NA,CASRRDSYEQYF,TGCGCCAGCAGGAGGGACAGTTACGAGCAGTACTTC
13,TRBV6-1,TRBJ2-2,NA,NA,CASSELGAGELFF,TGTGCCAGCAGTGAACTCGGGGCCGGGGAGCTGTTTTTT
13,TRBV11-3,TRBJ2-7,NA,NA,CASSLGGNYEQYF,TGTGCCAGCAGCTTAGGAGGCAACTACGAGCAGTACTTC
16,TRBV6-1,TRBJ1-5,TRBD1,NA,CASSARRDRRNQPQHF,TGTGCCAGCAGTGCCCGCCGGGACAGGAGAAATCAGCCCCAGCATTTT
13,TRBV9,TRBJ2-5,NA,NA,CASSRGIQETQYF,TGTGCCAGCTCTAGGGGGATTCAAGAGACCCAGTACTTC
12,TRBV7-6,TRBJ1-4,TRBD1,NA,CASSLHRGKLFF,TGTGCCAGCAGCTTACACAGGGGAAAACTGTTTTTT
14,TRBV7-9,TRBJ2-4,NA,few,CASSGSEAKNIQYF,TGTGCCAGCAGCGGTTCAGAAGCCAAAAACATTCAGTACTTC
15,TRBV7-8,TRBJ2-7,TRBD2,NA,CASSLTPGGSYEQYF,TGTGCCAGCAGCTTAACCCCGGGAGGCTCCTACGAGCAGTACTTC
18,TRBV19,TRBJ2-3,TRBD2,NA,CASSIGARAGGPRDTQYF,TGTGCCAGTAGTATAGGGGCTCGAGCGGGAGGGCCCAGGGATACGCAGTATTTT
13,TRBV6-6,TRBJ2-1,TRBD2,NA,CATRTSGYNEQFF,TGTGCCACCAGGACTAGCGGCTACAATGAGCAGTTCTTC
15,TRBV28,TRBJ2-3,TRBD1,NA,CASSPGQGGTDTQYF,TGTGCCAGCAGTCCGGGACAGGGGGGGACAGATACGCAGTATTTT